The TCR beta chain described here comes from a study of Tregs in tolerant kidney transplant recipients. Study conclusions and caveats: Biological reproducibility was not directly addressed in this study. Antigen-driven expansion was suggested because donor-specific Tregs expanded more than all Tregs in tolerant patients. Tregs expanded with activated donor B cells seemed most donor-specific.

In germline, CDR1 is LGHNA, CDR2 YSLEER. With 3 bases removed from V and 2 bases from J, the gap between germline ends came to 6 bases. The CDR3 loop spans 13 amino acids. Sequencing used immunoSEQ multiplex PCR; TCRdb keeps in-frame clones, though not all of them. This repertoire shows 50,000 to 75,000 clones, under 98% found once; its top ten account for around 0.3%. On this clone: Its specificity is unknown.

Thawed PBMCs were rested overnight at 37°C with 200 IU/ml IL-2 before regulatory T cell sorting. The receptor was derived from a human donor who received a combined kidney and bone marrow transplant. This chain uses TRBV4-3 with TRBJ2-3; no firm D call. The sequencing here drew on Tregs from blood, taken before the transplant. CDR3 in amino acids: CASSHISTDTQYF. The CDR3 DNA reads TGCGCCAGCAGCCATATTTCCACAGATACGCAGTATTTT.